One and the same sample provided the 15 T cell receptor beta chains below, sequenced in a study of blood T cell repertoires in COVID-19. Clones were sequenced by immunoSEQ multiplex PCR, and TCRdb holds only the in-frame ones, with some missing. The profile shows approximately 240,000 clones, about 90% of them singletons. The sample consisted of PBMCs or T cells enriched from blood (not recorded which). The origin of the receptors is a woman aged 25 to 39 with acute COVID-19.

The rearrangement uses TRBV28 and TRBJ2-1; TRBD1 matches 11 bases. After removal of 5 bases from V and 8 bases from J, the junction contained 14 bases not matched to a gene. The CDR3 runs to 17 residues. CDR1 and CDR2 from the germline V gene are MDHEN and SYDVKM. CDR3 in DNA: TGTGCCAGCAGTCAGCCCGGGACAGGGGGTTTGGTTGATGAGCAGTTCTTC. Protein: CASSQPGTGGLVDEQFF.

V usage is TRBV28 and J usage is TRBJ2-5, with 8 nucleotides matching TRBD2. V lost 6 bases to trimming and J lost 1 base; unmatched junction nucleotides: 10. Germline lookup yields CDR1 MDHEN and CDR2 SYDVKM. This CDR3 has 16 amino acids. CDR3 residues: CASRPSWRGAQETQYF. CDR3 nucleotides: TGTGCCAGCAGGCCCTCCTGGCGGGGGGCCCAAGAGACCCAGTACTTC.

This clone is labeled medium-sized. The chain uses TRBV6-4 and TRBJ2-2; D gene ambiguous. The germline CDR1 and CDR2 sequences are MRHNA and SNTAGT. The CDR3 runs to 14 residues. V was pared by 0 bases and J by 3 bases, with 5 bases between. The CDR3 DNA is TGTGCCAGCAGTGACTCGGCGGACACCGGGGAGCTGTTTTTT. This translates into CASSDSADTGELFF.

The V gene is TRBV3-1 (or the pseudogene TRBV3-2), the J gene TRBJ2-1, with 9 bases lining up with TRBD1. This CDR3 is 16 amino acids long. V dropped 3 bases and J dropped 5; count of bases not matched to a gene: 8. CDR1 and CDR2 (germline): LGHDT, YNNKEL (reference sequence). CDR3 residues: CASSQTPGQGHNEQFF. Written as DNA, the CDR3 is TGTGCCAGCAGCCAGACCCCGGGACAGGGTCACAATGAGCAGTTCTTC.

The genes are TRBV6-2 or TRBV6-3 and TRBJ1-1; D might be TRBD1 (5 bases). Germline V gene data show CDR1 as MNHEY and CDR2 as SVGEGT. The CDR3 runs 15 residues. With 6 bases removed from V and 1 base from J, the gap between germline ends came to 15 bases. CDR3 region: CASSPPGRGNTEAFF. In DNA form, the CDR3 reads TGTGCCAGCAGCCCCCCTGGGAGGGGGAACACTGAAGCTTTCTTT.

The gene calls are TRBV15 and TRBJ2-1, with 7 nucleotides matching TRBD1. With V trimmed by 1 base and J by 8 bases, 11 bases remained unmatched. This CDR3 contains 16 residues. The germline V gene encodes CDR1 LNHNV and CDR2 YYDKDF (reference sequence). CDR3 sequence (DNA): TGTGCCACCAGCAGAGCTAGGGACAGACCCTGGGATGAGCAGTTCTTC. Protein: CATSRARDRPWDEQFF.

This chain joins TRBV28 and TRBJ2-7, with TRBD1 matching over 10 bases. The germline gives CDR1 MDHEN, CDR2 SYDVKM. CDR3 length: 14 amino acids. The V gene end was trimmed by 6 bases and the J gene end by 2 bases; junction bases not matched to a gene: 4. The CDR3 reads CASRGQGDTYEQYF. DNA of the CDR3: TGTGCCAGCAGAGGACAGGGGGATACCTACGAGCAGTACTTC.

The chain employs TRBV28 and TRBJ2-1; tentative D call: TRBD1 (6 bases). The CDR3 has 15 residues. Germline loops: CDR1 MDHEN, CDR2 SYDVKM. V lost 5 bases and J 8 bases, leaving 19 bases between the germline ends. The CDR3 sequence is CASSPRVRGIDEQFF. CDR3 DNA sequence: TGTGCCAGCAGTCCCCGGGTGAGGGGGATAGATGAGCAGTTCTTC.

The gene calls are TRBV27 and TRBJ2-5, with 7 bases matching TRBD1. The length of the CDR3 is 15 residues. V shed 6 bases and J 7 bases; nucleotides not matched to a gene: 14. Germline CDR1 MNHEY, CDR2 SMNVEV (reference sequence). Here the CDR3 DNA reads TGTGCCAGCAGCCCCGGACAGGCCCAAAGGACGACCCAGTACTTC. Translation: CASSPGQAQRTTQYF.

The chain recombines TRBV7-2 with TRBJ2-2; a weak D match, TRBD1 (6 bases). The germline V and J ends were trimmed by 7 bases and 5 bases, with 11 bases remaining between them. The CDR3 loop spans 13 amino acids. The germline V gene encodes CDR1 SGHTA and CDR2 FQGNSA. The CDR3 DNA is TGTGCCAGCACCCTAGGGGGAACCGGGGAGCTGTTTTTT. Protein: CASTLGGTGELFF.

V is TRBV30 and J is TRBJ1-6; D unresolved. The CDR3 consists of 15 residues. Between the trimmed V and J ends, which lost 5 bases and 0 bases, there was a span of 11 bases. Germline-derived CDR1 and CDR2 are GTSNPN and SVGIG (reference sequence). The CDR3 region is CAWSPGSSYNSPLHF. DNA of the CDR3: TGTGCCTGGTCCCCCGGGAGCTCCTATAATTCACCCCTCCACTTT. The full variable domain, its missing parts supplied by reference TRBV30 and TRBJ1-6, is SQTIHQWPATLVQPVGSPLSLECTVEGTSNPNLYWYRQAAGRGLQLLFYSVGIGQISSEVPQNLSASRPQDRQFILSSKKLLLSDSGFYLCAWSPGSSYNSPLHFGNGTRLTVT.

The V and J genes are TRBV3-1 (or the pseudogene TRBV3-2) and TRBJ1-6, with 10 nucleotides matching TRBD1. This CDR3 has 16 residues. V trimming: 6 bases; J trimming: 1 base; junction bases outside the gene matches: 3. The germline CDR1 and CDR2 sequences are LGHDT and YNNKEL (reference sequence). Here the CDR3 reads CASRRTGGSYNSPLHF. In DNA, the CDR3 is TGTGCCAGCAGGCGGACAGGGGGGTCCTATAATTCACCCCTCCACTTT.

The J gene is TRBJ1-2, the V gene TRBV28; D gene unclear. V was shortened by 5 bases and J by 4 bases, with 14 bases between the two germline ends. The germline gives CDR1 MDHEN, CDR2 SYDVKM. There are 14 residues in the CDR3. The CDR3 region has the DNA TGTGCCAGCAGTCCGCAGCGATCTGGCTATGGCTACACCTTC. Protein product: CASSPQRSGYGYTF.

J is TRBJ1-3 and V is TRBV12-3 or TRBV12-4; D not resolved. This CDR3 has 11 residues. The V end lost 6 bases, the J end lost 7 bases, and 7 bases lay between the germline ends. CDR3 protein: CASSPQNTIYF. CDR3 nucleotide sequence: TGTGCCAGCAGCCCACAGAACACCATATATTTT.

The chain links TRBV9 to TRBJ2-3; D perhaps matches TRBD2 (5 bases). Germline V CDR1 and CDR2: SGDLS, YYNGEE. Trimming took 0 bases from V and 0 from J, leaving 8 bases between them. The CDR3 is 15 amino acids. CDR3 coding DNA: TGTGCCAGCAGCGTAGGGACTCCTAGCACAGATACGCAGTATTTT. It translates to CASSVGTPSTDTQYF.